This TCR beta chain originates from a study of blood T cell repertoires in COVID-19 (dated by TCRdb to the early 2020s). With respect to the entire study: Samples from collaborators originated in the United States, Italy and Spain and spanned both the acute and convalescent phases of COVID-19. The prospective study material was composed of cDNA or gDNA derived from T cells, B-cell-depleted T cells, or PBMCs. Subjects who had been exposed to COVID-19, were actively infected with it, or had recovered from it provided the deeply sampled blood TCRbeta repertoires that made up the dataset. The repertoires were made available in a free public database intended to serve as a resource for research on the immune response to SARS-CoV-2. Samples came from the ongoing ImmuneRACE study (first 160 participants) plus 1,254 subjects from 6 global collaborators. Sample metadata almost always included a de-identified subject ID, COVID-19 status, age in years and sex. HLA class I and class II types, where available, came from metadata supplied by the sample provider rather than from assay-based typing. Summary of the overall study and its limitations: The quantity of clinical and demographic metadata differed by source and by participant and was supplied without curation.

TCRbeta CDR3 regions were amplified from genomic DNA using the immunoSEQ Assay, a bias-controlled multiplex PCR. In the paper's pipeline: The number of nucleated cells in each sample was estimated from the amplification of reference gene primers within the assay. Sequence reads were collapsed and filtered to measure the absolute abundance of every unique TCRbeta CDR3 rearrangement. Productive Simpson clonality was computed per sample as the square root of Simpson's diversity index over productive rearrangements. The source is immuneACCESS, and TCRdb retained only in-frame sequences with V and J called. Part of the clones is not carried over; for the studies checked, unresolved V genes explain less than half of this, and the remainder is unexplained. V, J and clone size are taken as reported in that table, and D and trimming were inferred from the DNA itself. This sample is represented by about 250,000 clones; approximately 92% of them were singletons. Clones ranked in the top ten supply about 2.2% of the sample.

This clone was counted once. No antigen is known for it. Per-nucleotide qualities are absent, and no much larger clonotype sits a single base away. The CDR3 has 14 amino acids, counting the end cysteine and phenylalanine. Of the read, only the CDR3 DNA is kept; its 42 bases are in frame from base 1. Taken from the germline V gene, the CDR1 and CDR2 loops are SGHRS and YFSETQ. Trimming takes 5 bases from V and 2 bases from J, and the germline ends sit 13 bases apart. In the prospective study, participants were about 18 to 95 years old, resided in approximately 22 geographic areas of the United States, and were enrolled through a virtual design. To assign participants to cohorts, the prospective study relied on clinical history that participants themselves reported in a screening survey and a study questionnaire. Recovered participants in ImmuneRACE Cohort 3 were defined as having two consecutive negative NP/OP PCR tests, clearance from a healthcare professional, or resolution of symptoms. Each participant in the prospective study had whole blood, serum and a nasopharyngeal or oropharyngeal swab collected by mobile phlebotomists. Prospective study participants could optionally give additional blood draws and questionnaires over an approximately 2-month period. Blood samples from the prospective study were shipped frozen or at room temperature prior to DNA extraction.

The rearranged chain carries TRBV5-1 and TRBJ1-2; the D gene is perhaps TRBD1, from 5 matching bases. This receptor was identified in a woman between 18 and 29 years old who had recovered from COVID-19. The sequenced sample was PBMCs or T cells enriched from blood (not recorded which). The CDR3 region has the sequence CASSQGALNYGYTF. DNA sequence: TGCGCCAGCAGTCAGGGTGCTCTCAACTATGGCTACACCTTC.